Below are 16 T cell receptor beta chains sequenced from a single sample in a study of cytomegalovirus exposure and HLA in healthy donors (dated 2017 in TCRdb). The library was produced with the immunoSEQ multiplex PCR assay. TCRdb retrieved this table from immuneACCESS and kept in-frame rearrangements only. Not all clones are present; in checked studies, unresolved V genes account for under half, and no reason is known for the remainder. This sample gives under 150,000 clones in total; around 86% of them show up just once. The biggest ten clones account for roughly 9% of the sample. Sample: PBMCs. These receptor sequences come from a man aged 18 to 35 in good health and CMV-seropositive.

This rearrangement joins TRBV21-1 to TRBJ1-5. TRBV21-1 constitutes a pseudogene. CDR3 length equals 18 residues. The CDR3 here is CATSKKGGRIYSNQPQHF. The CDR3 coding sequence is TGTGCCACCTCCAAAAAGGGGGGGCGGATCTATAGCAATCAGCCCCAGCATTTT.

The V gene is TRBV29-1, the J gene TRBJ2-7, with D possibly matching TRBD1 (6 bases). Germline V CDR1 and CDR2: SQVTM, ANQGSEA. The CDR3 has 13 residues. V shed 3 bases and J shed 3 bases, with 12 bases lying between them. The CDR3: CSVEYRAGYEQYF. The CDR3 nucleotides are TGCAGCGTTGAGTACAGGGCCGGCTACGAGCAGTACTTC.

The rearrangement uses TRBV7-9 and TRBJ2-7; maybe TRBD1 (5 bases). The CDR3 runs 16 residues. The germline V gene has CDR1 SEHNR and CDR2 FQNEAQ (reference sequence). Trimming took off 5 bases at V and 4 bases at J, with 21 bases between the two ends. For the CDR3, the DNA is TGTGCCAGCAGCCCATACCCAGGGTCCCCAGGATACGAGCAGTACTTC. This translates into CASSPYPGSPGYEQYF.

The V gene is TRBV7-9, the J gene TRBJ1-1; no firm D call. V was trimmed by 5 bases and J by 8 bases, leaving 12 bases between them. Germline V gene sequence: CDR1 SEHNR, CDR2 FQNEAQ (reference sequence). This CDR3 comprises 12 residues. The CDR3 loop is CASSRAGGEAFF. The DNA for the CDR3 is TGTGCCAGCAGCCGGGCGGGAGGCGAAGCTTTCTTT.

The chain combines TRBV2 with TRBJ2-7; 11 bases agree with TRBD2. The CDR3 length is 15 residues. Germline CDR1 and CDR2: SNHLY and FYNNEI. J was trimmed by 0 bases and V by 7 bases; bases with no gene match: 5. Here the CDR3 reads CASISSGGSSYEQYF. In DNA form, the CDR3 reads TGTGCCAGCATATCTAGCGGGGGGTCCTCCTACGAGCAGTACTTC.

The V gene is TRBV11-3, the J gene TRBJ2-1, with 11 nucleotides matching TRBD2. Germline-derived CDR1 and CDR2 are SGHNT and YENEEA. The CDR3 runs 17 residues. Trimming cost V 5 bases and J 5 bases; bases outside gene matches: 11. The CDR3 is CASSPGLAARLDNEQFF. The CDR3 DNA is TGTGCCAGCAGCCCGGGACTAGCGGCCCGGCTCGACAATGAGCAGTTCTTC.

The sample holds one count of this clone. The V gene is TRBV15, the J gene TRBJ2-2; maybe TRBD2 (6 bases). The CDR3 extends over 15 amino acids. The germline V gene has CDR1 LNHNV and CDR2 YYDKDF (reference sequence). With 1 base removed from V and 6 bases from J, the gap between germline ends came to 12 bases. CDR3 loop: CATSRGGGDPGELFF. The CDR3 bases are TGTGCCACCAGCAGAGGCGGAGGGGACCCCGGGGAGCTGTTTTTT.

J is TRBJ2-1 and V is TRBV9; no clear D. The length of the CDR3 is 15 residues. Trimming removed 4 bases from V and 0 bases from J, with 11 bases in between. Germline V gene data show CDR1 as SGDLS and CDR2 as YYNGEE. This CDR3 is CASSPSGLSYNEQFF. DNA of the CDR3: TGTGCCAGCAGCCCCTCTGGCCTCTCCTACAATGAGCAGTTCTTC.

This CDR3 is CASSFLPVGSNNYGYTF. DNA of the CDR3: TGCGCCAGCAGCTTTCTTCCCGTCGGGTCGAATAACTATGGCTACACCTTC. V gene TRBV5-1 combines with J gene TRBJ1-2; D gene uncertain. This CDR3 spans 17 amino acids. The germline V and J ends were trimmed by 2 bases and 1 base, with 18 bases remaining between them. The germline V gene has CDR1 SGHRS and CDR2 YFSETQ.

The V gene is TRBV18, the J gene TRBJ2-3, with a weak D call TRBD2 (5 bases). Germline CDR1 reads KGHSH; CDR2 reads LQKENI. Trimming cost V 4 bases and J 3 bases, with 11 bases left between them. CDR3 length: 14 residues. The CDR3 protein is CASSRETGTDTQYF. CDR3 coding DNA: TGTGCCAGCTCACGGGAGACGGGTACAGATACGCAGTATTTT.

The chain is built from TRBV13 and TRBJ1-1; weak D call: TRBD1 (5 bases). V lost 2 bases, J lost 3 bases, and 16 bases lay in between. Germline V gene data show CDR1 as PRHDT and CDR2 as FYEKMQ (reference sequence). This CDR3 is built from 16 residues. In DNA form, the CDR3 reads TGTGCCAGCAGCTTAATAGGGGCAAATGGGGACACTGAAGCTTTCTTT. Translation: CASSLIGANGDTEAFF.

The rearrangement uses TRBV5-1 and TRBJ2-1; the D is unclear. Trimming removed 0 bases at V and 5 bases at J, with 9 bases between. The CDR3 has 14 residues. Germline CDR1 is SGHRS and CDR2 is YFSETQ. In DNA, the CDR3 is TGCGCCAGCAGCTTGGTAGCCGGCAACAATGAGCAGTTCTTC. Residues: CASSLVAGNNEQFF.

This chain uses TRBV6-5 with TRBJ2-7; no clear D. With 5 bases removed from V and 2 bases from J, the gap between germline ends came to 13 bases. Germline values: CDR1 MNHEY, CDR2 SVGAGI. The length of the CDR3 is 14 residues. The CDR3: CASSALRGTYEQYF. DNA of the CDR3: TGTGCCAGCAGTGCCTTGAGAGGAACCTACGAGCAGTACTTC.

The chain recombines TRBV5-4 with TRBJ1-1, with D unresolved. This CDR3 is built from 14 residues. Germline CDR1 SGHNT, CDR2 YYREEE (reference sequence). Deletions cut 0 bases from V and 7 bases from J, with 13 bases between. The CDR3: CASSLESIAREAFF. In nucleotides, the CDR3 is TGTGCCAGCAGCTTGGAGTCTATCGCCCGTGAAGCTTTCTTT.

This clone came up once. The chain links TRBV6-5 to TRBJ2-3, with TRBD2 as a possible D gene (5 bases). Germline CDR1 and CDR2: MNHEY and SVGAGI. Between the trimmed V and J ends, which lost 2 bases and 0 bases, there was a span of 12 bases. The CDR3 extends over 16 amino acids. The CDR3 spells CASSYLAEPSTDTQYF. DNA for the CDR3: TGTGCCAGCAGTTACCTAGCAGAGCCTAGCACAGATACGCAGTATTTT.

The chain recombines TRBV27 with TRBJ1-1; D uncertain. The CDR3 covers 14 residues. The V and J ends lost 6 bases and 4 bases respectively, with 15 bases between them. CDR1 is MNHEY, CDR2 SMNVEV, per germline (reference sequence). CDR3 residues: CASSLLGVGTEAFF. CDR3 sequence (DNA): TGTGCCAGCAGCCTACTCGGGGTGGGCACTGAAGCTTTCTTT.